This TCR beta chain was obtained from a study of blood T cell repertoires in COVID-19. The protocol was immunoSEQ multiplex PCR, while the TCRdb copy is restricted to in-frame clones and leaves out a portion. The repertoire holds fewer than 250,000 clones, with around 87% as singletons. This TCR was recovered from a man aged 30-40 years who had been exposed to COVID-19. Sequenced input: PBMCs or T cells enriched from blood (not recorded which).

CDR3 loop: CASSQGAGFYQKQFF. CDR3 in DNA: TGTGCCAGCAGCCAAGGCGCGGGATTCTATCAAAAGCAGTTCTTC. The chain links TRBV7-2 to TRBJ2-1, with a weak D call TRBD2 (6 bases). V lost 5 bases and J lost 11, with 22 bases in between. This CDR3 contains 15 residues. CDR1 is SGHTA, CDR2 FQGNSA, per germline.